Reported below is one TCR beta chain. The sample is drawn from a study of T cell changes during pregnancy in multiple sclerosis. Germline CDR1 SEHNR, CDR2 FQNEAQ (reference sequence). This CDR3 comprises 14 residues. The V end lost 5 bases, the J end lost 0 bases, and 10 bases lay between the germline ends. Only in-frame clones appear in the TCRdb table, and some are missing; sequencing was by immunoSEQ multiplex PCR. The sample shows around 60,000 clones, around 92% of them seen only once. The sequence was collected from a female donor in good health, enrolled as a control in a pregnancy study. The rearrangement uses TRBV7-9 and TRBJ1-1; D is ambiguous. The sequencing used peripheral blood, collected in the second trimester of pregnancy. CDR3 bases: TGTGCCAGCAGCCCGAGGGTGATGAACACTGAAGCTTTCTTT. Translating gives CASSPRVMNTEAFF.